The entry below gives a single TCR beta chain sequence along with its context. Its antigen is as yet unknown. V lost 3 bases and J 3 bases, leaving 7 bases between the germline ends. The CDR3 contains 13 residues. Germline V gene sequence: CDR1 SGHTA, CDR2 FQGNSA. The use of a sample-barcoded 5' primer and a J-beta primer mix characterized a second PCR of about 7 to 12 cycles. Researchers report that a template-switch adaptor with 12 random nucleotides tagged each cDNA molecule. TCRdb reprocessed the 5' RACE reads with MiXCR, giving one entry per CDR3 protein. Of 600,000 to 650,000 distinct CDR3 sequences listed, roughly 58% are singletons. The record originates from a study of blood T cells in healthy people across ages. Points from the study as a whole: When set beside aged donors, long-lived donors presented more naive CD4+ cells and higher diversity.

This sequence was found in a man aged 60 to 69 in good health. Sequences were obtained from blood. This chain connects TRBV7-2 to TRBJ2-3; either TRBD1 or TRBD2 may fit D (5 bases each). DNA for the CDR3: TGTGCCAGCAGCTTTGAGGGGACAGATACGCAGTATTTT. It encodes CASSFEGTDTQYF. The whole variable domain, filled in from reference TRBV7-2 and TRBJ2-3, reads GAGVSQSPSNKVTEKGKDVELRCDPISGHTALYWYRQSLGQGLEFLIYFQGNSAPDKSGLPSDRFSAERTGGSVSTLTIQRTQQEDSAVYLCASSFEGTDTQYFGPGTRLTVL.